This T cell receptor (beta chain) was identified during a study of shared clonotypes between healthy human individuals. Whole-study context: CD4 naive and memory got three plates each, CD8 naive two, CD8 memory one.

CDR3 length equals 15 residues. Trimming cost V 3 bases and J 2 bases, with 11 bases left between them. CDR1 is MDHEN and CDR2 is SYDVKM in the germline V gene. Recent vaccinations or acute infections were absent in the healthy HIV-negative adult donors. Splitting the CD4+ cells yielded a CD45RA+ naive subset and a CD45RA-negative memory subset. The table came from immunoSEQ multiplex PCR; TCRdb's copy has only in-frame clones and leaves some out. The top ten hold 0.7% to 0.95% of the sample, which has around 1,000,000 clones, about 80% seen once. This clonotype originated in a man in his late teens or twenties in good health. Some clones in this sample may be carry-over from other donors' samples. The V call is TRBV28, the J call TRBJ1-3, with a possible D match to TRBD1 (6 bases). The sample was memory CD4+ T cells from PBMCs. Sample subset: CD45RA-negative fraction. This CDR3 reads CASSFQGKAGNTIYF. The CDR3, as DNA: TGTGCCAGCAGTTTCCAGGGGAAGGCTGGAAACACCATATATTTT.